This TCR beta chain was identified during a study of OX40 agonist ivuxolimab in advanced cancers. Overall study: Eligibility rules accepted prior anti-PD-1, anti-PD-L1 or anti-CTLA-4 therapy, and roughly 40% had some. Study conclusions and caveats: CD8+ T cells showed, on average, more clonal expansion than CD4+ cells. At 0.1 to 3.0 mg/kg, CD4+ and CD8+ blood T cells expanded clonally by week 6.

Only in-frame clones appear in the TCRdb table, and some are missing; sequencing was by immunoSEQ multiplex PCR. The sample lists tens of thousands of clones; around 90% were seen once. Regarding this clone: Its specificity is not known.

The germline CDR1 and CDR2 sequences are SQVTM and ANQGSEA. V gave up 0 bases and J gave up 1 base, with 9 bases separating them. The CDR3 runs to 14 residues. The origin of this receptor is an adult with an advanced solid tumor such as melanoma, head and neck, liver or kidney cancer. J is TRBJ2-5 and V is TRBV29-1; D remains ambiguous. Here the sequenced sample was CD4+ or CD8+ T cells sorted from blood, taken in a trial of the OX40 agonist ivuxolimab. The CDR3 region is CSVEDGWFQETQYF. As DNA, the CDR3 is TGCAGCGTTGAAGATGGTTGGTTCCAAGAGACCCAGTACTTC.